Below are 32 T cell receptor beta chains sequenced from a single sample in a study of PD-1 blockade in classical Hodgkin lymphoma. Each patient relapsed following autologous stem cell transplantation, and prior brentuximab vedotin exposure differed. The assay was immunoSEQ multiplex PCR, and TCRdb's table has in-frame clones only and misses some. The sample consists of approximately 70,000 clones, roughly 91% of them appearing once. The sample was peripheral blood mononuclear cells (PBMCs), taken at baseline. These receptors were collected from a human donor with classical Hodgkin lymphoma.

The chain links TRBV27 to TRBJ2-2; D is ambiguous. Looked up from germline, CDR1 is MNHEY and CDR2 is SMNVEV (reference sequence). CDR3 length equals 13 residues. The V and J ends lost 3 bases and 5 bases respectively, with 7 bases between them. The CDR3 DNA is TGTGCCAGCAGTTTTTTGGTTACCGGGGAGCTGTTTTTT. As protein: CASSFLVTGELFF.

The rearrangement uses TRBV30 and TRBJ2-7, with 7 bases matching TRBD2. Losses at the gene ends were 4 bases for V and 0 bases for J; bases not matched to a gene: 3. CDR1 is GTSNPN and CDR2 is SVGIG in the germline V gene (reference sequence). The CDR3 spans 13 residues. The CDR3 DNA reads TGTGCCTGGAACAGCGGGAACTCCTACGAGCAGTACTTC. Amino acid sequence: CAWNSGNSYEQYF. Full variable domain (missing parts from reference TRBV30 and TRBJ2-7): SQTIHQWPATLVQPVGSPLSLECTVEGTSNPNLYWYRQAAGRGLQLLFYSVGIGQISSEVPQNLSASRPQDRQFILSSKKLLLSDSGFYLCAWNSGNSYEQYFGPGTRLTVT.

The chain recombines TRBV12-5 with TRBJ1-5; 8 bases agree with TRBD1. Germline V lookup: CDR1 LGHNT, CDR2 FRNRAP. The CDR3 extends over 15 amino acids. V was clipped by 1 base and J by 4 bases; unmatched bases: 3. In nucleotides, the CDR3 is TGTGCTAGTGGTTTGGGGGGACAGGAGAATCAGCCCCAGCATTTT. Its translation is CASGLGGQENQPQHF.

This clone appeared a single time. The chain couples TRBV30 to TRBJ2-7; D possibly matches TRBD1 or TRBD2 (5 bases each). This CDR3 is built from 12 residues. Trimming took off 5 bases at V and 4 bases at J, with 12 bases between the two ends. Looked up from germline, CDR1 is GTSNPN and CDR2 is SVGIG (reference sequence). The CDR3 region is CAWGDPTYEQYF. CDR3 coding DNA: TGTGCCTGGGGGGACCCCACTTACGAGCAGTACTTC. Full variable domain (remainder filled in from reference TRBV30 and TRBJ2-7): SQTIHQWPATLVQPVGSPLSLECTVEGTSNPNLYWYRQAAGRGLQLLFYSVGIGQISSEVPQNLSASRPQDRQFILSSKKLLLSDSGFYLCAWGDPTYEQYFGPGTRLTVT.

This clone was seen a handful of times. The chain employs TRBV4-1 and TRBJ1-4; TRBD1 matches at 7 bases. The V and J ends lost 6 bases and 7 bases, in that order; junction bases with no gene match: 11. CDR3 length: 15 amino acids. Germline V gene lookup returns CDR1 MGHRA and CDR2 YSYEKL. CDR3 DNA sequence: TGCGCCAGCAGAATTGACAGGGATGGTACTGAAAAACTGTTTTTT. It encodes CASRIDRDGTEKLFF.

V is TRBV27 and J is TRBJ2-3; maybe TRBD1 (5 bases). The V end lost 2 bases, the J end lost 5 bases, and 5 bases lay between the germline ends. Germline CDR1 is MNHEY and CDR2 is SMNVEV (reference sequence). There are 12 residues in the CDR3. The CDR3: CASSLRGDTQYF. The CDR3 DNA is TGTGCCAGCAGTTTAAGGGGAGATACGCAGTATTTT.

V and J are TRBV7-9 and TRBJ1-3; D is unclear. The germline V and J ends were trimmed by 5 bases and 5 bases, with 19 bases remaining between them. In germline, CDR1 is SEHNR, CDR2 FQNEAQ (reference sequence). This CDR3 comprises 16 residues. CDR3 sequence: CASSLLLDRGRNTIYF. The CDR3 DNA is TGTGCCAGCAGCCTGTTACTGGATCGGGGTCGAAACACCATATATTTT.

CDR3 region: CAISESGGQGNTGELFF. For the CDR3, the DNA is TGTGCCATCAGTGAGTCGGGGGGACAGGGAAACACCGGGGAGCTGTTTTTT. The chain is built from TRBV10-3 and TRBJ2-2; 9 nucleotides match TRBD1. Losses at the gene ends were 0 bases for V and 2 bases for J; bases not matched to a gene: 4. CDR3 length equals 17 residues. CDR1 is ENHRY, CDR2 SYGVKD, per germline.

V is TRBV21-1 and J is TRBJ2-1; the table's D call, TRBD1, has no DNA check behind it. TRBV21-1 is an annotated pseudogene. The CDR3 runs 17 residues. CDR3 amino acids: CASIISLRTGSINEQFF. The CDR3 nucleotides are TGTGCCAGCATCATTAGTCTCAGGACAGGGTCTATTAATGAGCAGTTCTTC.

This clone was seen a few times. The chain is built from TRBV6-1 and TRBJ2-7, with 8 bases that match TRBD1. Trimming took 2 bases from V and 7 from J; bases not matched to a gene: 13. The CDR3 sequence is 16 residues long. Looked up from germline, CDR1 is MNHNS and CDR2 is SASEGT. This chain's CDR3 is CASSEPAGTGAWEQYF. DNA for the CDR3: TGTGCCAGCAGTGAACCAGCAGGGACAGGTGCTTGGGAGCAGTACTTC.

The chain couples TRBV6-1 to TRBJ1-1; 8 bases agree with TRBD1. V dropped 1 base and J dropped 5; count of bases not matched to a gene: 3. The germline CDR1 and CDR2 sequences are MNHNS and SASEGT. The CDR3 is 14 amino acids. DNA for the CDR3: TGTGCCAGCAGTGAAGGGACAGGGAGGACTGAAGCTTTCTTT. Amino acid sequence: CASSEGTGRTEAFF.

This chain joins TRBV4-2 and TRBJ2-5, with D perhaps matching TRBD1 or TRBD2 (5 bases each). There are 13 residues in the CDR3. Germline V lookup: CDR1 LGHNA, CDR2 YNFKEQ. V shed 1 base and J shed 5 bases, with 8 bases lying between them. The CDR3 DNA sequence: TGTGCCAGCAGCCAAGCCGGGGACGAGACCCAGTACTTC. It encodes CASSQAGDETQYF.

V usage is TRBV28 and J usage is TRBJ1-5; D gene unclear. This CDR3 is built from 14 residues. Per the germline V gene, CDR1 is MDHEN and CDR2 is SYDVKM. V lost 7 bases and J 6 bases, leaving 16 bases between the germline ends. This CDR3 is CASTSIWESQPQHF. DNA of the CDR3: TGTGCCAGCACCTCAATTTGGGAGAGTCAGCCCCAGCATTTT. The full variable domain, rest sourced from reference TRBV28 and TRBJ1-5, is DVKVTQSSRYLVKRTGEKVFLECVQDMDHENMFWYRQDPGLGLRLIYFSYDVKMKEKGDIPEGYSVSREKKERFSLILESASTNQTSMYLCASTSIWESQPQHFGDGTRLSIL.

The CDR3 nucleotides read TGTGCCAGCAGCTCAGCCGGGGAGCTGTTTTTT. Its translation: CASSSAGELFF. The chain uses TRBV9 and TRBJ2-2; D ambiguous. V was cut by 4 bases and J by 6 bases, with 4 bases left in between. Germline CDR1 SGDLS, CDR2 YYNGEE. CDR3 length equals 11 residues.

The chain uses TRBV5-1 and TRBJ2-4, with 8 bases identical to TRBD1. The V gene's germline CDR1 is SGHRS and CDR2 YFSETQ. CDR3 length: 14 residues. V was pared by 4 bases and J by 5 bases, with 5 bases of the junction left unmatched. The CDR3 nucleotides read TGCGCCAGCAGCACCCCAGGGGGCGAAAACATTCAGTACTTC. This translates into CASSTPGGENIQYF.

This clone was counted a single time. This chain connects TRBV28 to TRBJ1-3; D call uncertain. CDR1 and CDR2 from the germline V gene are MDHEN and SYDVKM. CDR3 length: 19 residues. V was clipped by 1 base and J by 0 bases, with 19 bases between them. The CDR3 sequence is CASSLYLPAADPSGNTIYF. The CDR3 nucleotides read TGTGCCAGCAGTTTATATTTGCCAGCGGCCGACCCCTCTGGAAACACCATATATTTT.

This clone was seen just once. The J gene is TRBJ2-3, the V gene TRBV12-5; D is undetermined. The CDR3 has 16 residues. V was clipped by 0 bases and J by 1 base, with 11 bases between them. The germline V gene encodes CDR1 LGHNT and CDR2 FRNRAP. This CDR3 is CASGLVPSARTDTQYF. The CDR3 region has the DNA TGTGCTAGTGGTTTGGTACCATCAGCCCGCACAGATACGCAGTATTTT.

V and J are TRBV7-8 and TRBJ1-2; tentatively, D is TRBD1 (5 bases). CDR1 and CDR2 (germline): SGHVS, FQNEAQ. Between the trimmed V and J ends, which lost 0 bases and 6 bases, there was a span of 20 bases. This CDR3 contains 17 residues. The CDR3 reads CASSLAGPGEVGNGYTF. The CDR3 DNA reads as TGTGCCAGCAGCTTAGCAGGTCCGGGGGAAGTCGGCAATGGCTACACCTTC.

The chain recombines TRBV18 with TRBJ1-1; D unclear. With 2 bases removed from V and 3 bases from J, the gap between germline ends came to 13 bases. The germline V gene encodes CDR1 KGHSH and CDR2 LQKENI. This CDR3 is built from 15 residues. In nucleotides, the CDR3 is TGTGCCAGCTCACCAATAACAGCCGGAGACACTGAAGCTTTCTTT. It specifies CASSPITAGDTEAFF.

The chain joins TRBV11-2 to TRBJ1-2; D is possibly TRBD1 (5 bases). CDR3 length equals 13 residues. Trimming left V 4 bases short and J 2 bases short, with 8 bases between. Germline assignment: CDR1 SGHAT and CDR2 FQNNGV. Here the CDR3 reads CASSWDGNYGYTF. CDR3 DNA: TGTGCCAGCAGCTGGGACGGAAACTATGGCTACACCTTC.

The chain joins TRBV21-1 to TRBJ1-2. TRBV21-1 is given as a pseudogene. This CDR3 spans 13 amino acids. This chain's CDR3 is CASQKLANYGYTF. The CDR3 coding sequence is TGTGCCAGCCAAAAGCTTGCTAACTATGGCTACACCTTC.

This chain uses TRBV19 with TRBJ2-2; D gene unclear. The CDR3 runs 17 residues. Germline V gene lookup returns CDR1 LNHDA and CDR2 SQIVND (reference sequence). V was shortened by 4 bases and J by 7 bases, with 22 bases between the two germline ends. This CDR3 reads CASSRTENRIDGGELFF. In DNA, the CDR3 is TGTGCCAGTAGTAGGACGGAAAACCGGATAGACGGCGGGGAGCTGTTTTTT.

The chain is built from TRBV2 and TRBJ1-1; D not certain. Trimming removed 10 bases at V and 6 bases at J, with 15 bases between. This CDR3 contains 12 residues. Germline V gene lookup returns CDR1 SNHLY and CDR2 FYNNEI. The CDR3 loop reads CATQLGVSEAFF. As DNA, the CDR3 is TGTGCCACTCAACTGGGCGTATCTGAAGCTTTCTTT. The variable domain in full, with the rest retrieved from reference TRBV2 and TRBJ1-1, is EPEVTQTPSHQVTQMGQEVILRCVPISNHLYFYWYRQILGQKVEFLVSFYNNEISEKSEIFDDQFSVERPDGSNFTLKIRSTKLEDSAMYFCATQLGVSEAFFGQGTRLTVV.

The rearrangement joins TRBV2 to TRBJ2-3; D gene uncertain. CDR3 length: 13 residues. The germline V and J ends were trimmed by 6 bases and 2 bases, with 9 bases remaining between them. Germline-derived CDR1 and CDR2 are SNHLY and FYNNEI. Here the CDR3 DNA reads TGTGCCAGCAGCGTTGGGGACACAGATACGCAGTATTTT. This translates into CASSVGDTDTQYF.

V usage is TRBV19 and J usage is TRBJ2-3; TRBD1 agrees at 9 bases. V lost 6 bases, J lost 3 bases, and 7 bases stayed unmatched. Germline V gives CDR1 LNHDA, CDR2 SQIVND (reference sequence). This CDR3 has 15 residues. The CDR3 DNA reads TGTGCCAGTAGAAGGGGACAGGGAAGAACAGATACGCAGTATTTT. Translation: CASRRGQGRTDTQYF. Full variable domain (outside the CDR3, taken from reference TRBV19 and TRBJ2-3): DGGITQSPKYLFRKEGQNVTLSCEQNLNHDAMYWYRQDPGQGLRLIYYSQIVNDFQKGDIAEGYSVSREKKESFPLTVTSAQKNPTAFYLCASRRGQGRTDTQYFGPGTRLTVL.

The genes are TRBV7-2 and TRBJ2-2; TRBD1 might be the D (7 bases). V lost 5 bases, J lost 8 bases, and 24 bases lay in between. There are 17 residues in the CDR3. From germline, CDR1 is SGHTA and CDR2 FQGNSA. Here the CDR3 reads CASSKNRGGPGGGELFF. The CDR3 region has the DNA TGTGCCAGCAGCAAAAACAGGGGTGGACCTGGAGGGGGGGAGCTGTTTTTT.

The chain uses TRBV2 and TRBJ1-1; D is uncertain. In germline, CDR1 is SNHLY, CDR2 FYNNEI. V lost 3 bases, J lost 0 bases, and 14 bases lay in between. The CDR3 totals 16 residues. CDR3 coding DNA: TGTGCCAGCAGTGACATAATTGGCTCCTTGAACACTGAAGCTTTCTTT. Translated, it gives CASSDIIGSLNTEAFF.

The chain carries TRBV7-9 and TRBJ1-1; 7 bases line up with TRBD1. The V gene end was trimmed by 2 bases and the J gene end by 2 bases; junction bases not matched to a gene: 5. Germline CDR1 and CDR2: SEHNR and FQNEAQ (reference sequence). The CDR3 runs to 15 residues. CDR3 sequence: CASSLRQGVNTEAFF. The CDR3 DNA reads TGTGCCAGCAGCTTAAGACAGGGCGTTAACACTGAAGCTTTCTTT.

The genes are TRBV30 and TRBJ1-4, with D perhaps matching TRBD1 (6 bases). The CDR3 contains 16 residues. V lost 5 bases, J lost 1 base, and 17 bases lay in between. CDR1 and CDR2 from the germline V gene are GTSNPN and SVGIG (reference sequence). This chain's CDR3 is CAWQKTPGQTNEKLFF. DNA of the CDR3: TGTGCCTGGCAGAAGACCCCGGGACAAACTAATGAAAAACTGTTTTTT. The variable domain in full, with the rest retrieved from reference TRBV30 and TRBJ1-4, is SQTIHQWPATLVQPVGSPLSLECTVEGTSNPNLYWYRQAAGRGLQLLFYSVGIGQISSEVPQNLSASRPQDRQFILSSKKLLLSDSGFYLCAWQKTPGQTNEKLFFGSGTQLSVL.

The rearrangement uses TRBV27 and TRBJ1-4; D not certain. V was pared by 5 bases and J by 3 bases, with 10 bases between. The germline CDR1 and CDR2 sequences are MNHEY and SMNVEV (reference sequence). This CDR3 is built from 14 residues. For the CDR3, the DNA is TGTGCCAGCAGTACGGACCGGTCTAATGAAAAACTGTTTTTT. This encodes CASSTDRSNEKLFF.

The gene calls are TRBV30 and TRBJ1-1, with D perhaps matching TRBD1 (5 bases). Germline lookup yields CDR1 GTSNPN and CDR2 SVGIG (reference sequence). Trimming shortened V by 5 bases and J by 8 bases, and 24 bases separated the two germline ends. The CDR3 covers 15 residues. The CDR3 sequence: CAWGGRGGVAAEAFF. Here the CDR3 DNA reads TGTGCCTGGGGAGGTAGGGGAGGGGTGGCCGCGGAAGCTTTCTTT.

The gene calls are TRBV4-1 and TRBJ2-7, with D maybe TRBD2 (6 bases). Germline V gives CDR1 MGHRA, CDR2 YSYEKL. V was cut by 0 bases and J by 4 bases, with 13 bases left in between. There are 15 residues in the CDR3. CDR3 sequence reads: CASSQDWASAYEQYF. CDR3 in DNA: TGCGCCAGCAGCCAAGATTGGGCTAGCGCGTACGAGCAGTACTTC.